The rows below give T cell receptor beta chains drawn from one sample of a study of blood T cell repertoires in COVID-19. Clones were sequenced by immunoSEQ multiplex PCR, and TCRdb holds only the in-frame ones, with some missing. The sample shows over 200,000 clones, around 85% of them seen only once. The sequenced sample consisted of peripheral blood. These receptors were collected from a human donor in a cohort sampled during active COVID-19. Each CDR3 is given with its conserved first and last residue. A D gene is named only where the DNA matches it firmly. Clone size is given for some rows only: seen once, a few or many times, or a class if the clone is expanded.

abundance: NA; j_gene: TRBJ2-7; d_gene: NA; v_gene: TRBV6-6; CDR3aa: CASSYSTGLTYEQYF; CDR3nt: TGTGCCAGCAGTTACTCGACTGGACTGACCTACGAGCAGTACTTC
abundance: NA; j_gene: TRBJ2-7; d_gene: NA; v_gene: TRBV27; CDR3aa: CASLSLGSGANEQYF; CDR3nt: TGTGCCAGCCTCTCGTTGGGTTCTGGGGCCAACGAGCAGTACTTC
abundance: NA; j_gene: TRBJ1-6; d_gene: NA; v_gene: TRBV19; CDR3aa: CASSPRESPLHF; CDR3nt: TGTGCCAGTAGTCCACGGGAGTCACCCCTCCACTTT
abundance: NA; j_gene: TRBJ2-7; d_gene: NA; v_gene: TRBV10-3; CDR3aa: CAISEHGGEQYF; CDR3nt: TGTGCCATCAGTGAGCACGGGGGAGAGCAGTACTTC
abundance: NA; j_gene: TRBJ1-6; d_gene: NA; v_gene: TRBV7-9; CDR3aa: CASSSQGSNSPLHF; CDR3nt: TGTGCCAGCAGCTCCCAAGGGAGCAATTCACCCCTCCACTTT
abundance: NA; j_gene: TRBJ2-2; d_gene: TRBD1; v_gene: TRBV9; CDR3aa: CASSSRQGANTGELFF; CDR3nt: TGTGCCAGCAGCTCAAGACAGGGGGCAAACACCGGGGAGCTGTTTTTT
abundance: NA; j_gene: TRBJ2-7; d_gene: TRBD1; v_gene: TRBV3-1/TRBV3-2; CDR3aa: CASSTRTGRSYEQYF; CDR3nt: TGTGCCAGCAGCACCCGGACAGGGCGCTCCTACGAGCAGTACTTC
abundance: NA; j_gene: TRBJ2-7; d_gene: TRBD1; v_gene: TRBV5-1; CDR3aa: CASSQLSGQVSYEQYF; CDR3nt: TGCGCCAGCAGCCAATTGTCGGGACAGGTCTCCTACGAGCAGTACTTC
abundance: few; j_gene: TRBJ1-1; d_gene: NA; v_gene: TRBV6-2/TRBV6-3; CDR3aa: CASSLTLTNTEAFF; CDR3nt: TGTGCCAGCAGCCTGACACTTACTAACACTGAAGCTTTCTTT
abundance: NA; j_gene: TRBJ1-2; d_gene: TRBD1; v_gene: TRBV19; CDR3aa: CASSLTGPYGYTF; CDR3nt: TGTGCCAGTAGTTTGACAGGGCCCTATGGCTACACCTTC
abundance: NA; j_gene: TRBJ2-7; d_gene: NA; v_gene: TRBV5-1; CDR3aa: CASRDSGGDEQYF; CDR3nt: TGCGCCAGCAGGGATTCTGGAGGGGACGAGCAGTACTTC
abundance: NA; j_gene: TRBJ1-4; d_gene: TRBD1; v_gene: TRBV30; CDR3aa: CAWRRTGVGEKLFF; CDR3nt: TGTGCCTGGAGGCGGACAGGGGTTGGCGAAAAACTGTTTTTT
abundance: NA; j_gene: TRBJ2-7; d_gene: TRBD1; v_gene: TRBV10-3; CDR3aa: CAISSDRDYEQYF; CDR3nt: TGTGCCATCAGTTCCGACAGGGACTACGAGCAGTACTTC
abundance: few; j_gene: TRBJ1-5; d_gene: TRBD1; v_gene: TRBV2; CDR3aa: CASRGQGGQPQHF; CDR3nt: TGTGCCAGCAGAGGACAGGGAGGGCAGCCCCAGCATTTT
abundance: NA; j_gene: TRBJ2-7; d_gene: TRBD1; v_gene: TRBV19; CDR3aa: CASTDRDRGYEQYF; CDR3nt: TGTGCCAGTACCGATCGGGACAGGGGCTACGAGCAGTACTTC
abundance: NA; j_gene: TRBJ1-4; d_gene: NA; v_gene: TRBV6-6; CDR3aa: CASSYGAGAGKLFF; CDR3nt: TGTGCCAGCAGTTACGGGGCGGGGGCCGGAAAACTGTTTTTT
abundance: NA; j_gene: TRBJ1-2; d_gene: TRBD1; v_gene: TRBV25-1; CDR3aa: CASSDPGQAYGYTF; CDR3nt: TGTGCCAGCAGTGATCCGGGACAGGCCTATGGCTACACCTTC
abundance: NA; j_gene: TRBJ2-3; d_gene: NA; v_gene: TRBV5-5; CDR3aa: CASSLGPTPRTDTQYF; CDR3nt: TGTGCCAGCAGCTTGGGGCCGACTCCCCGGACAGATACGCAGTATTTT
abundance: few; j_gene: TRBJ1-4; d_gene: NA; v_gene: TRBV6-6; CDR3aa: CASSYWGANEKLFF; CDR3nt: TGTGCCAGCAGTTACTGGGGGGCTAATGAAAAACTGTTTTTT
abundance: NA; j_gene: TRBJ2-7; d_gene: TRBD1; v_gene: TRBV5-1; CDR3aa: CASSPDRGREQYF; CDR3nt: TGCGCCAGCAGCCCGGACAGGGGGCGTGAGCAGTACTTC
abundance: NA; j_gene: TRBJ2-1; d_gene: TRBD2; v_gene: TRBV7-9; CDR3aa: CASSKVAGVDEQFF; CDR3nt: TGTGCCAGCAGCAAAGTGGCGGGGGTGGATGAGCAGTTCTTC
abundance: many; j_gene: TRBJ2-7; d_gene: TRBD1; v_gene: TRBV29-1; CDR3aa: CSVEEGDSYEQYF; CDR3nt: TGCAGCGTTGAAGAGGGGGACAGCTACGAGCAGTACTTC
abundance: NA; j_gene: TRBJ1-1; d_gene: NA; v_gene: TRBV19; CDR3aa: CASSGGGYTEAFF; CDR3nt: TGTGCCAGTAGTGGAGGCGGATACACTGAAGCTTTCTTT
abundance: few; j_gene: TRBJ2-7; d_gene: TRBD2; v_gene: TRBV28; CDR3aa: CASSSSGKPREQYF; CDR3nt: TGTGCCAGCAGTTCTAGCGGGAAGCCTCGCGAGCAGTACTTC
abundance: few; j_gene: TRBJ2-7; d_gene: TRBD2; v_gene: TRBV19; CDR3aa: CASSIAGRGSEQYF; CDR3nt: TGTGCCAGTAGTATAGCCGGGAGGGGAAGCGAGCAGTACTTC
abundance: NA; j_gene: TRBJ1-4; d_gene: TRBD1; v_gene: TRBV19; CDR3aa: CASSMRPGQGAPRSEKLFF; CDR3nt: TGTGCCAGTAGTATGAGACCGGGACAGGGGGCCCCAAGGAGTGAAAAACTGTTTTTT
abundance: NA; j_gene: TRBJ2-1; d_gene: TRBD2; v_gene: TRBV29-1; CDR3aa: CSVGAGTRLNDEQFF; CDR3nt: TGCAGCGTTGGTGCGGGGACTAGACTGAATGATGAGCAGTTCTTC
abundance: once; j_gene: TRBJ2-5; d_gene: TRBD1; v_gene: TRBV10-3; CDR3aa: CAISTTGVMETQYF; CDR3nt: TGTGCCATCAGTACGACAGGGGTCATGGAGACCCAGTACTTC
abundance: NA; j_gene: TRBJ2-5; d_gene: NA; v_gene: TRBV19; CDR3aa: CASSLSTYYEAQYF; CDR3nt: TGTGCCAGTAGTTTGTCAACTTACTACGAGGCCCAGTACTTC
abundance: NA; j_gene: TRBJ1-1; d_gene: TRBD1; v_gene: TRBV6-2/TRBV6-3; CDR3aa: CASSKPGQGASITEAFF; CDR3nt: TGTGCCAGCAGTAAACCGGGACAGGGGGCGAGTATCACTGAAGCTTTCTTT
abundance: NA; j_gene: TRBJ2-5; d_gene: TRBD2; v_gene: TRBV9; CDR3aa: CASSAARTSGRQETQYF; CDR3nt: TGTGCCAGCAGCGCAGCCAGGACTAGCGGGCGCCAAGAGACCCAGTACTTC
abundance: NA; j_gene: TRBJ2-7; d_gene: TRBD2; v_gene: TRBV4-1; CDR3aa: CASSQVGGSGYEQYF; CDR3nt: TGCGCCAGCAGCCAAGTGGGCGGGAGTGGATACGAGCAGTACTTC
abundance: NA; j_gene: TRBJ1-3; d_gene: NA; v_gene: TRBV30; CDR3aa: CACHTTSSSGNTIYF; CDR3nt: TGTGCCTGCCACACGACATCCTCCTCTGGAAACACCATATATTTT
abundance: few; j_gene: TRBJ1-6; d_gene: TRBD1; v_gene: TRBV28; CDR3aa: CASGPGQGWGSPLHF; CDR3nt: TGTGCCAGCGGGCCGGGACAGGGATGGGGTTCACCCCTCCACTTT
abundance: NA; j_gene: TRBJ1-5; d_gene: NA; v_gene: TRBV4-1; CDR3aa: CASSAPGGGGGNQPQHF; CDR3nt: TGCGCCAGCAGCGCCCCGGGGGGGGGAGGTGGCAATCAGCCCCAGCATTTT
abundance: NA; j_gene: TRBJ2-5; d_gene: NA; v_gene: TRBV28; CDR3aa: CASSLSGGGGETQYF; CDR3nt: TGTGCCAGCAGTTTATCAGGGGGCGGGGGAGAGACCCAGTACTTC
abundance: few; j_gene: TRBJ2-1; d_gene: NA; v_gene: TRBV27; CDR3aa: CASSFSGAEPYNEQFF; CDR3nt: TGTGCCAGCAGTTTTTCAGGGGCGGAACCCTACAATGAGCAGTTCTTC
abundance: once; j_gene: TRBJ1-6; d_gene: TRBD1; v_gene: TRBV18; CDR3aa: CASSPPSGQNSPLHF; CDR3nt: TGTGCCAGCTCACCACCCTCGGGACAGAATTCACCCCTCCACTTT
abundance: NA; j_gene: TRBJ2-7; d_gene: TRBD2; v_gene: TRBV2; CDR3aa: CASSEGLALHYEQYF; CDR3nt: TGTGCCAGCAGCGAAGGACTAGCGCTTCACTACGAGCAGTACTTC
abundance: few; j_gene: TRBJ2-5; d_gene: NA; v_gene: TRBV5-5; CDR3aa: CASSLGRSQETQYF; CDR3nt: TGTGCCAGCAGCTTGGGGAGATCCCAAGAGACCCAGTACTTC
abundance: NA; j_gene: TRBJ2-7; d_gene: TRBD1; v_gene: TRBV11-2; CDR3aa: CASSSDRAYEQYF; CDR3nt: TGTGCCAGCAGCTCTGACAGGGCCTACGAGCAGTACTTC
abundance: few; j_gene: TRBJ1-2; d_gene: TRBD1; v_gene: TRBV28; CDR3aa: CASTPQGVYGYTF; CDR3nt: TGTGCCAGCACGCCTCAGGGGGTCTATGGCTACACCTTC
abundance: few; j_gene: TRBJ2-7; d_gene: TRBD1; v_gene: TRBV30; CDR3aa: CAWSFGTGGYEQYF; CDR3nt: TGTGCCTGGAGTTTCGGAACAGGGGGCTACGAGCAGTACTTC
abundance: NA; j_gene: TRBJ2-7; d_gene: NA; v_gene: TRBV18; CDR3aa: CASSPREAGQSPEQYF; CDR3nt: TGTGCCAGCTCACCACGAGAGGCCGGACAGTCGCCCGAGCAGTACTTC
abundance: NA; j_gene: TRBJ1-2; d_gene: NA; v_gene: TRBV5-1; CDR3aa: CASSLFWVRGSVGYTF; CDR3nt: TGCGCCAGCAGCTTGTTTTGGGTGCGGGGCTCTGTGGGCTACACCTTC